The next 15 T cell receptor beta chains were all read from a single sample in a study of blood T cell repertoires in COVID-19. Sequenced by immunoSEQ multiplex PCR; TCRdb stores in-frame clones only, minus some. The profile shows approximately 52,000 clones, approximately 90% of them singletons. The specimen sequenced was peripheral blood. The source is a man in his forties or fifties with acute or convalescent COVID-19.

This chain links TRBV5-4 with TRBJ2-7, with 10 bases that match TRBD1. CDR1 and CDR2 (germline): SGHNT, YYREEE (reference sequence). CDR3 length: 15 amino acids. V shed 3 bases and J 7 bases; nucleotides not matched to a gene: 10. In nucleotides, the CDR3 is TGTGCCAGCAGCTGGTCCGGGACAGGGGTGGGGGAGCAGTACTTC. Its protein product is CASSWSGTGVGEQYF.

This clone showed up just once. CDR3: CAWRLTSTQYF. In nucleotides, the CDR3 is TGTGCCTGGAGATTGACATCGACGCAGTATTTT. The J gene is TRBJ2-3, the V gene TRBV30; unclear D gene. There are 11 residues in the CDR3. Germline V gene sequence: CDR1 GTSNPN, CDR2 SVGIG (reference sequence). Trimming removed 3 bases from V and 9 bases from J, with 10 bases in between.

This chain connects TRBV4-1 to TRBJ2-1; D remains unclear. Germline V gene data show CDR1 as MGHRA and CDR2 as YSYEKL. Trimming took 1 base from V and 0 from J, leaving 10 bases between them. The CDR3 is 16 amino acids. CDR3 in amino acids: CASSQVDIISYNEQFF. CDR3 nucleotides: TGCGCCAGCAGCCAAGTAGACATAATCTCCTACAATGAGCAGTTCTTC.

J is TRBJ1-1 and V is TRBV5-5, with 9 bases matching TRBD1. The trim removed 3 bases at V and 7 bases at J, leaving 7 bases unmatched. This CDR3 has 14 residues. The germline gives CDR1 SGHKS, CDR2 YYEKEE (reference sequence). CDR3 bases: TGTGCCAGCAGCTCAACAGGGGGCAGAAGTGAAGCTTTCTTT. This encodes CASSSTGGRSEAFF. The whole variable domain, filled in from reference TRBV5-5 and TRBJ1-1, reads DAGVTQSPTHLIKTRGQQVTLRCSPISGHKSVSWYQQVLGQGPQFIFQYYEKEERGRGNFPDRFSARQFPNYSSELNVNALLLGDSALYLCASSSTGGRSEAFFGQGTRLTVV.

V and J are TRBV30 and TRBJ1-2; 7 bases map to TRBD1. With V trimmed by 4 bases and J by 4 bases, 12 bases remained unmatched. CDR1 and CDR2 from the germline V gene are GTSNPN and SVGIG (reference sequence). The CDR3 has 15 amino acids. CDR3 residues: CAWNPLGGGSYGYTF. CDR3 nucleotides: TGTGCCTGGAACCCATTAGGAGGGGGCTCCTATGGCTACACCTTC.

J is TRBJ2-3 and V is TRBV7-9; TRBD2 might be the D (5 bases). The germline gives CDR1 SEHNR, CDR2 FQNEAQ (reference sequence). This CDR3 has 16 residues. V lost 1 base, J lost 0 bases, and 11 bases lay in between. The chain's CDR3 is CASSLVGGLSTDTQYF. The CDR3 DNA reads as TGTGCCAGCAGCTTAGTAGGCGGGCTAAGCACAGATACGCAGTATTTT.

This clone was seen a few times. For the CDR3, the DNA is TGTGCCAGTAATCCAGGGGGGTGGAACGGACTGAACACTGAAGCTTTCTTT. It encodes CASNPGGWNGLNTEAFF. The chain employs TRBV19 and TRBJ1-1, with 7 nucleotides matching TRBD1. The CDR3 is made up of 17 amino acids. Losses at the gene ends were 7 bases for V and 0 bases for J; bases not matched to a gene: 14. Germline CDR1 is LNHDA and CDR2 is SQIVND (reference sequence).

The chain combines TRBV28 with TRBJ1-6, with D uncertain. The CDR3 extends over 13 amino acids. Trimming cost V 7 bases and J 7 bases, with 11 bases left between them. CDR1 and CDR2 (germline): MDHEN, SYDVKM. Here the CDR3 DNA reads TGTGCCAGCAAGTCGAGCGGGAATTCACCCCTCCACTTT. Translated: CASKSSGNSPLHF.

CDR3 protein: CATAQRGATYEQYF. The CDR3 DNA reads TGTGCCACCGCCCAGCGGGGGGCTACCTACGAGCAGTACTTC. This rearrangement joins TRBV19 to TRBJ2-7; TRBD2 matches 9 bases. This CDR3 has 14 amino acids. Germline V gives CDR1 LNHDA, CDR2 SQIVND (reference sequence). Trimming removed 10 bases from V and 2 bases from J; junction bases left unmatched: 9. Filled out from reference TRBV19 and TRBJ2-7, the complete variable domain reads DGGITQSPKYLFRKEGQNVTLSCEQNLNHDAMYWYRQDPGQGLRLIYYSQIVNDFQKGDIAEGYSVSREKKESFPLTVTSAQKNPTAFYLCATAQRGATYEQYFGPGTRLTVT.

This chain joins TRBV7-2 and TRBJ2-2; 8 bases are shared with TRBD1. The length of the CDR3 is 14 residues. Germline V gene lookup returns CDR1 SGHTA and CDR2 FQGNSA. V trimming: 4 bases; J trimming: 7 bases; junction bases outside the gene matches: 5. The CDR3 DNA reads TGTGCCAGCAGCTCCCAGGGGGCTGTCGGGGAGCTGTTTTTT. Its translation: CASSSQGAVGELFF.

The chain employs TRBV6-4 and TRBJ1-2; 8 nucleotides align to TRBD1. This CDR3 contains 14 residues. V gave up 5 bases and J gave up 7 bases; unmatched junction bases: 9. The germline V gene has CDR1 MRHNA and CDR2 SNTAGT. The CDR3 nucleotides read TGTGCCAGCAGTCTCATCAGGGGGCAGGGTGGCTACACCTTC. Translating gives CASSLIRGQGGYTF.

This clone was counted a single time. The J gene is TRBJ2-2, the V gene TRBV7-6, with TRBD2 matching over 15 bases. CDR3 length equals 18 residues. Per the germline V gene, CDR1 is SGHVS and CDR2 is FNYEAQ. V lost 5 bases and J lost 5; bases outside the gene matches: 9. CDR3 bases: TGTGCCAGCAGCACTCCAACCGGGACTAGCGGGGGGACCGGGGAGCTGTTTTTT. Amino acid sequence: CASSTPTGTSGGTGELFF.

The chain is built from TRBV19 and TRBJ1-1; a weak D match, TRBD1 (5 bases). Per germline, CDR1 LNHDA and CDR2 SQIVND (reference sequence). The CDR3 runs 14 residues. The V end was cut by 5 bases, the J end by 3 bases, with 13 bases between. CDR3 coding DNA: TGTGCCAGTAGTTGGAGTGGGGCGGACACTGAAGCTTTCTTT. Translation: CASSWSGADTEAFF.

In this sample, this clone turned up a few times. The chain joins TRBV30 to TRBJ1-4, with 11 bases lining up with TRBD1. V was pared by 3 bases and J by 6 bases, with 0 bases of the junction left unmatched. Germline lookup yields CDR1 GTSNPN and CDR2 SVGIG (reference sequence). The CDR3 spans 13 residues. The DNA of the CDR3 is TGTGCCTGGAGGGGACAGGGGGATGAAAAACTGTTTTTT. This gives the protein CAWRGQGDEKLFF.

DNA for the CDR3: TGTGCCAGCAGCCGCACGCCTTTGGGGGGTATCTATGGCTACACCTTC. This sequence encodes CASSRTPLGGIYGYTF. The J gene is TRBJ1-2, the V gene TRBV5-4; TRBD1 is a possible D gene (5 bases). Germline V gene data show CDR1 as SGHNT and CDR2 as YYREEE (reference sequence). There are 16 residues in the CDR3. V lost 4 bases, J lost 4 bases, and 20 bases lay in between.